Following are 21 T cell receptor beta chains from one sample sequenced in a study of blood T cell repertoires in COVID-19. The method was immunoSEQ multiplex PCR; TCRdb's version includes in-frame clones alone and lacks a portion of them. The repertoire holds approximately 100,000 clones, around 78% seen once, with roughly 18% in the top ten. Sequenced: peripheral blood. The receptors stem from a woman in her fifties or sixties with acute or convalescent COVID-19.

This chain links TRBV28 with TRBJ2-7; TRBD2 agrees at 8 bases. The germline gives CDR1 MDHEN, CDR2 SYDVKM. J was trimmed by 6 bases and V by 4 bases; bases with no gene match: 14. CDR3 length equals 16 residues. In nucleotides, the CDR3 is TGTGCCAGCAGTTCCCCTCAAGCGGGAGTTCGTCTCGAGCAGTACTTC. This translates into CASSSPQAGVRLEQYF.

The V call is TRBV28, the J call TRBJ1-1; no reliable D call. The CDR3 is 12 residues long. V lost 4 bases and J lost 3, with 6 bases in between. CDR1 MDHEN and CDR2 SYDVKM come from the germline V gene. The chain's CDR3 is CASSSPDTEAFF. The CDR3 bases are TGTGCCAGCAGTTCCCCGGACACTGAAGCTTTCTTT.

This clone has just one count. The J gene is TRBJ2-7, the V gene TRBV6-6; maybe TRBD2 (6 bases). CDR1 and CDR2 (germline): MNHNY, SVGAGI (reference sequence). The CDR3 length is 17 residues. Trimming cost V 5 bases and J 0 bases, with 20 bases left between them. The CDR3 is CASSRGSAGPSSYEQYF. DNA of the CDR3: TGTGCCAGCAGTCGGGGGTCAGCAGGGCCAAGCTCCTACGAGCAGTACTTC.

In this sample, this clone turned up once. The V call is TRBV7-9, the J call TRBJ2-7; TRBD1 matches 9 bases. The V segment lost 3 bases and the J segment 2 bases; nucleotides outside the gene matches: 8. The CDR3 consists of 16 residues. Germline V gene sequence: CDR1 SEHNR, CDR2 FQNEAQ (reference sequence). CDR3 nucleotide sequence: TGTGCCAGCAGCTTCCCCGGGACAGGGTTCACCTACGAGCAGTACTTC. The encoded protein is CASSFPGTGFTYEQYF.

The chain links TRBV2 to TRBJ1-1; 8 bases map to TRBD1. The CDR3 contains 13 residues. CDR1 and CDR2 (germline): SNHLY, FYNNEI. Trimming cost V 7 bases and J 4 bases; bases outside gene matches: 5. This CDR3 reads CASTQQGGTEAFF. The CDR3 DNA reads TGTGCCAGCACCCAACAGGGGGGCACTGAAGCTTTCTTT. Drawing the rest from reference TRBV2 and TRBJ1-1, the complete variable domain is EPEVTQTPSHQVTQMGQEVILRCVPISNHLYFYWYRQILGQKVEFLVSFYNNEISEKSEIFDDQFSVERPDGSNFTLKIRSTKLEDSAMYFCASTQQGGTEAFFGQGTRLTVV.

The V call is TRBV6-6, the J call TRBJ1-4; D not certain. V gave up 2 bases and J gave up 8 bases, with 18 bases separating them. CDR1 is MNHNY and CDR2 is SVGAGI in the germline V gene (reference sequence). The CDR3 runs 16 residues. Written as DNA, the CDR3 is TGTGCCAGCAGTTACCGCCCCCCGCCCAGAGGGGAAAAACTGTTTTTT. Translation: CASSYRPPPRGEKLFF.

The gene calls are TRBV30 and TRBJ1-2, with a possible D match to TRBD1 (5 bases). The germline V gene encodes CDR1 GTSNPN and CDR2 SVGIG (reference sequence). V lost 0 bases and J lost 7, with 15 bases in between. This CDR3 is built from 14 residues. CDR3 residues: CAWSVPPQAVGYTF. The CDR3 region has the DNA TGTGCCTGGAGTGTACCCCCACAGGCCGTTGGCTACACCTTC.

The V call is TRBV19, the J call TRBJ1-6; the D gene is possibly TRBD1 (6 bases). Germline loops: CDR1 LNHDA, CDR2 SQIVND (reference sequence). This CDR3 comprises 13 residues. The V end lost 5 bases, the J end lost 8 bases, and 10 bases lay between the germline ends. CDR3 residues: CASSPPGDSPLHF. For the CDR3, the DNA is TGTGCCAGTAGTCCTCCAGGGGATTCACCCCTCCACTTT.

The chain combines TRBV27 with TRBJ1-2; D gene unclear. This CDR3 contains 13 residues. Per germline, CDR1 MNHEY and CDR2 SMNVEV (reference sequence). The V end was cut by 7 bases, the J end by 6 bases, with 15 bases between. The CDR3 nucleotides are TGTGCCAGCACATCCTCGCGGGCGGATGGCTACACCTTC. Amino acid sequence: CASTSSRADGYTF.

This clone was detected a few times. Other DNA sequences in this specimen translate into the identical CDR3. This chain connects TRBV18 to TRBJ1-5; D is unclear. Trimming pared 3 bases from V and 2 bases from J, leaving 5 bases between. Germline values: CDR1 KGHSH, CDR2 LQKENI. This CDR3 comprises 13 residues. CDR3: CASSPSGNQPQHF. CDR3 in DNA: TGTGCCAGCTCACCGTCGGGCAATCAGCCCCAGCATTTT.

Here the CDR3 DNA reads TGTGCCAGCAGCTTAGAGGGGGGGGTAGCGGGAGAGACCCAGTACTTC. Its protein product is CASSLEGGVAGETQYF. The J gene is TRBJ2-5, the V gene TRBV11-3; the match to TRBD2 covers 7 bases. Germline CDR1 is SGHNT and CDR2 is YENEEA. The CDR3 runs to 16 residues. Trimming removed 0 bases from V and 4 bases from J; junction bases left unmatched: 8. Variable domain in full (rest from reference TRBV11-3 and TRBJ2-5): EAGVVQSPRYKIIEKKQPVAFWCNPISGHNTLYWYLQNLGQGPELLIRYENEEAVDDSQLPKDRFSAERLKGVDSTLKIQPAELGDSAVYLCASSLEGGVAGETQYFGPGTRLLVL.

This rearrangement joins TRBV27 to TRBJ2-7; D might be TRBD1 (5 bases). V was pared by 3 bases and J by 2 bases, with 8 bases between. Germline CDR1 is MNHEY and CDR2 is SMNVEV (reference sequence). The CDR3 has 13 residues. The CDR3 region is CASSLSQAYEQYF. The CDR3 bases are TGTGCCAGCAGTTTGTCACAGGCCTACGAGCAGTACTTC.

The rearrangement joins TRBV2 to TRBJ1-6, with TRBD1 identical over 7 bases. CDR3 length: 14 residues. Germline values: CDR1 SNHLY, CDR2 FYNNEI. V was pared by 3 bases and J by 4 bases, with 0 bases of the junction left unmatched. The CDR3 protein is CASSDRGYNSPLHF. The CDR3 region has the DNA TGTGCCAGCAGTGACAGGGGGTATAATTCACCCCTCCACTTT.

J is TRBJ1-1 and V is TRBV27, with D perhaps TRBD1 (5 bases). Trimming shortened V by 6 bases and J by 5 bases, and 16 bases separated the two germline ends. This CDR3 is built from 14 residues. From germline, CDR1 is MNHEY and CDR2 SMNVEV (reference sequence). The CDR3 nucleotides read TGTGCCAGCAGCCTCCGCGGGGCAGTTACTGAAGCTTTCTTT. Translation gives CASSLRGAVTEAFF.

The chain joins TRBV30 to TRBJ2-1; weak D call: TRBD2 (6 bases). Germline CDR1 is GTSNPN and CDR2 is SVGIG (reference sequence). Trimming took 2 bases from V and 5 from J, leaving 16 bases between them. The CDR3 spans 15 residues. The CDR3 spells CAWSLGLAIHNEQFF. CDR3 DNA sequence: TGTGCCTGGAGTCTGGGGCTAGCGATCCACAATGAGCAGTTCTTC.

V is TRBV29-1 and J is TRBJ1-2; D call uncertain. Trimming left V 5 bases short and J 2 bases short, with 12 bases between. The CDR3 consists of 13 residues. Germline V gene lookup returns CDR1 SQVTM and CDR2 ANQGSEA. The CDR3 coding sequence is TGCAGCGTTCTGGTAACCGGGAACTATGGCTACACCTTC. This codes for CSVLVTGNYGYTF.

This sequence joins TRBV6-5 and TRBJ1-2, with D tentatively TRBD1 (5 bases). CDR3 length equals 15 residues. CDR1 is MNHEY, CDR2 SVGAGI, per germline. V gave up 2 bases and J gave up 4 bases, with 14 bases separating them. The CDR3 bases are TGTGCCAGCAGTTACGGAAGCCAGGGAACCTATGGCTACACCTTC. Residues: CASSYGSQGTYGYTF.

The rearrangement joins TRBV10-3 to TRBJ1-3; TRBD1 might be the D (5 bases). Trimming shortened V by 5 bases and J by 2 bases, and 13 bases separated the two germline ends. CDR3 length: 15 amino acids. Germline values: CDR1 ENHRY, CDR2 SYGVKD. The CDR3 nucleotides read TGTGCCATCAGTCGTGACAGTCCAGCTGGAAACACCATATATTTT. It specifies CAISRDSPAGNTIYF.

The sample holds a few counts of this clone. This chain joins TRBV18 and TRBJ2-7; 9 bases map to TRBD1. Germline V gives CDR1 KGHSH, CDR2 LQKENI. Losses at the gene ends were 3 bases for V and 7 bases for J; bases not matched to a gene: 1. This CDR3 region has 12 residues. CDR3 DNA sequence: TGTGCCAGCTCACCGGACAGGGGTGAGCAGTACTTC. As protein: CASSPDRGEQYF.

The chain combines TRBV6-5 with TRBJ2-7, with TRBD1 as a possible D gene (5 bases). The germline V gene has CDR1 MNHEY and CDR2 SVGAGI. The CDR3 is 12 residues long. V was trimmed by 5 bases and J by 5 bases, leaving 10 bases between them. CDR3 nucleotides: TGTGCCAGCAGTCGACAGATCCACGAGCAGTACTTC. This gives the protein CASSRQIHEQYF.

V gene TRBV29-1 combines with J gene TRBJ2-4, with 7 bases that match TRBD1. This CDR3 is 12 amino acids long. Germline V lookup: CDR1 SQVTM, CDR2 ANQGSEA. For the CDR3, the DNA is TGCAGTAGTAGACAGGGTGAAAACATTCAGTACTTC. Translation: CSSRQGENIQYF.